This TCR beta chain was retrieved from a study of T cell repertoires in cytomegalovirus infection. The wider study: Recently identified HLA-C-restricted CMV epitopes were among the peptides used. From public TCR beta signatures came an indication of both CMV infection and matching HLA type. Overall study findings and caveats: Dominating the ex vivo response were HLA-C-restricted CMV-specific TCR beta clonotypes. Summed frequency of public TCR beta families distinguished CMV carriers with the relevant HLA.

The CDR3 covers 16 residues. CDR1 is SGHRS, CDR2 YFSETQ, per germline. J was trimmed by 0 bases and V by 0 bases; bases with no gene match: 5. TCRdb re-called the reads with MiXCR, one entry per CDR3 protein. The table lists under 850,000 distinct CDR3 sequences, roughly 30% of them singletons, with about 20% in the top ten. In this sample, this clonotype turned up once. Its matching antigen is unknown. This clonotype was obtained from a human donor in good health (CMV status not recorded). Some clones in this sample may be carry-over from other donors' samples. The starting material was cultured PBMCs, obtained from culture after CMV antigen stimulation. This chain links TRBV5-1 with TRBJ2-5; 7 nucleotides align to TRBD2. This chain's CDR3 is CASSLGGGPYQETQYF. The CDR3 DNA reads as TGCGCCAGCAGCTTGGGCGGGGGACCGTACCAAGAGACCCAGTACTTC. The whole variable domain, filled in from reference TRBV5-1 and TRBJ2-5, reads KAGVTQTPRYLIKTRGQQVTLSCSPISGHRSVSWYQQTPGQGLQFLFEYFSETQRNKGNFPGRFSGRQFSNSRSEMNVSTLELGDSALYLCASSLGGGPYQETQYFGPGTRLLVL.